These 12 T cell receptor beta chains were all obtained from the same sample, sequenced in a study of cytomegalovirus exposure and HLA in healthy donors. The PCR ran on 60 Vbeta and 13 Jbeta primers. TCRdb's copy holds only in-frame clones and misses some; the assay was immunoSEQ multiplex PCR. Counted here are roughly 87,000 clones, roughly 80% occurring once; the ten biggest clones make up approximately 14%. The source material was PBMCs. The receptor set was obtained from a middle-aged woman in good health and CMV-seropositive.

This clone was found a few times. J is TRBJ1-5 and V is TRBV7-2; D perhaps matches TRBD1 (5 bases). Germline V gene data show CDR1 as SGHTA and CDR2 as FQGNSA. The CDR3 consists of 12 residues. Trimming took off 4 bases at V and 9 bases at J, with 10 bases between the two ends. In DNA, the CDR3 is TGTGCCAGCAGCTCAGACAGAGGGCCCCAGCATTTT. This codes for CASSSDRGPQHF.

This chain uses TRBV6-5 with TRBJ1-1, with 8 bases matching TRBD1. V trimming: 6 bases; J trimming: 3 bases; junction bases outside the gene matches: 6. Germline-derived CDR1 and CDR2 are MNHEY and SVGAGI. The CDR3 is made up of 14 amino acids. As DNA, the CDR3 is TGTGCCAGCAGATCGCGACAGGGGCACACTGAAGCTTTCTTT. Its protein product is CASRSRQGHTEAFF.

The rearrangement uses TRBV5-1 and TRBJ2-5; TRBD2 aligns across 8 bases. The V gene end was trimmed by 0 bases and the J gene end by 1 base; junction bases not matched to a gene: 2. Germline assignment: CDR1 SGHRS and CDR2 YFSETQ. This CDR3 has 15 amino acids. The chain's CDR3 is CASSLGSGSQETQYF. CDR3 in DNA: TGCGCCAGCAGCTTGGGAAGCGGGAGCCAAGAGACCCAGTACTTC.

The chain is built from TRBV28 and TRBJ2-1; 7 nucleotides agree with TRBD1. Trimming removed 9 bases from V and 2 bases from J; junction bases left unmatched: 7. CDR1 is MDHEN and CDR2 is SYDVKM in the germline V gene. The CDR3 length is 14 residues. The CDR3 loop reads CASTTGVTYNEQFF. As DNA, the CDR3 is TGTGCCAGTACTACAGGGGTTACCTACAATGAGCAGTTCTTC.

The chain joins TRBV30 to TRBJ1-2; D unclear. Germline V gene lookup returns CDR1 GTSNPN and CDR2 SVGIG (reference sequence). The V end lost 4 bases, the J end lost 3 bases, and 9 bases lay between the germline ends. The CDR3 is made up of 12 amino acids. The CDR3 coding sequence is TGTGCCTGGATGGTCGGGGACTATGGCTACACCTTC. It translates to CAWMVGDYGYTF.

The gene calls are TRBV5-1 and TRBJ1-2; the D is unclear. The CDR3 consists of 14 residues. Per the germline V gene, CDR1 is SGHRS and CDR2 is YFSETQ. V lost 4 bases, J lost 0 bases, and 10 bases lay in between. The CDR3 DNA follows: TGCGCCAGCAGCCCAGAGGGTCCTAACTATGGCTACACCTTC. Translated, it gives CASSPEGPNYGYTF.

The chain carries TRBV5-1 and TRBJ1-1; no clear D gene. Trimming pared 2 bases from V and 6 bases from J, leaving 20 bases between. From germline, CDR1 is SGHRS and CDR2 YFSETQ. The CDR3 is made up of 16 amino acids. The CDR3 DNA reads as TGCGCCAGCAGCTTATCGAGACTTAAAAACGGGGCTGAAGCTTTCTTT. Translating gives CASSLSRLKNGAEAFF.

The chain joins TRBV5-6 to TRBJ2-3; D perhaps matches TRBD2 (6 bases). V shed 1 base and J shed 0 bases, with 15 bases lying between them. Germline CDR1 SGHDT, CDR2 YYEEEE. CDR3 length: 17 residues. The CDR3 is CASSLWIGGPSTDTQYF. CDR3 sequence (DNA): TGTGCCAGCAGCTTGTGGATCGGGGGACCTAGCACAGATACGCAGTATTTT.

This chain links TRBV6-6 with TRBJ2-7; 10 bases are shared with TRBD2. This CDR3 comprises 14 residues. The J segment lost 5 bases and the V segment lost 4 bases, leaving 5 bases of the junction unmatched. Germline values: CDR1 MNHNY, CDR2 SVGAGI (reference sequence). The CDR3 region is CASSFGTSADEQYF. In DNA form, the CDR3 reads TGTGCCAGCAGTTTTGGGACTAGCGCGGACGAGCAGTACTTC.

V gene TRBV14 combines with J gene TRBJ2-7, with a tentative D call TRBD2 (5 bases). This CDR3 region has 13 residues. Per the germline V gene, CDR1 is SGHDN and CDR2 is FVKESK. V was shortened by 4 bases and J by 6 bases, with 13 bases between the two germline ends. In DNA, the CDR3 is TGTGCCAGCAGCCCACGCGGGCAGGCCGAGCAGTACTTC. This translates into CASSPRGQAEQYF.

The gene calls are TRBV5-1 and TRBJ1-1; possibly TRBD1 for D (5 bases). CDR1 SGHRS and CDR2 YFSETQ come from the germline V gene. V lost 3 bases, J lost 2 bases, and 23 bases lay in between. The CDR3 sequence is 18 residues long. The CDR3 spells CASSYDPALTAQNTEAFF. The CDR3 DNA is TGCGCCAGCAGCTACGACCCGGCTCTGACAGCCCAAAACACTGAAGCTTTCTTT.

The chain links TRBV4-3 to TRBJ2-6, with D maybe TRBD2 (6 bases). Between the trimmed V and J ends, which lost 0 bases and 2 bases, there was a span of 11 bases. The germline V gene has CDR1 LGHNA and CDR2 YSLEER. The length of the CDR3 is 17 residues. CDR3 nucleotide sequence: TGCGCCAGCAGCCAAGATATTCCGGGGGCTGGGGCCAACGTCCTGACTTTC. It yields the protein CASSQDIPGAGANVLTF.